Below, one T cell receptor (beta chain) is given with its context. Its specificity is unknown. Some clones are missing from TCRdb's copy, which holds only in-frame ones; the method was immunoSEQ multiplex PCR. Among some 96,000 clones, less than 50% were seen once, and the ten largest hold about 15%. These data belong to a study of shared clonotypes between healthy human individuals. General observations from the study: Collection of samples was limited to blood; tissue repertoires likely differ.

The TCR sequence derives from a woman in her thirties or forties in good health. Some clones in this sample may be carry-over from other donors' samples. Sample: PBMCs.

CDR3 amino acids: CAWSVFIAGELFF. CDR3 nucleotide sequence: TGTGCCTGGAGTGTATTTATCGCCGGGGAGCTGTTTTTT. The chain joins TRBV30 to TRBJ2-2; D remains unclear. Trimming cost V 0 bases and J 6 bases, with 8 bases left between them. Germline values: CDR1 GTSNPN, CDR2 SVGIG (reference sequence). The CDR3 runs 13 residues.